Reported below is one T cell receptor (beta chain). Its specificity is unknown. The data derive from a study of shared clonotypes between healthy human individuals. As for the study in general: Contributing individuals were two females and three males aged 18 to 49. Study-wide findings and caveats: Inspection by rarefaction showed sorted-subset sequencing to be incomplete despite large depth. On the whole, naive subsets had larger estimated richness than memory subsets had. Sequencing depth was predicted to influence how clonotypes are shared among donors.

Profiled with immunoSEQ multiplex PCR; TCRdb holds only in-frame clones, not every one. The table lists 2 million to 3 million clones, roughly 93% of them singletons, with 0.36% in the top ten. Sequencing was carried out using naive CD4+ T cells from PBMCs. Described subset: CD45RA+ positively selected. This receptor was obtained from a man younger than 30 in good health. Some clones in this sample may be carry-over from other donors' samples.

In nucleotides, the CDR3 is TGTGCCAGCAGTTTCAGGACCCAATTGTATGAGCAGTTCTTC. Residues: CASSFRTQLYEQFF. The V gene is TRBV27, the J gene TRBJ2-1; unclear D gene. Germline lookup yields CDR1 MNHEY and CDR2 SMNVEV (reference sequence). Trimming removed 3 bases from V and 8 bases from J, with 14 bases in between. This CDR3 region has 14 residues.